A selection of T cell receptor beta chains follows, all from one sample in a study of PD-L1 blockade in urothelial cancer. This table comes from immunoSEQ multiplex PCR, and its TCRdb copy is limited to in-frame clones, with some not included. The sample comprises 75,000 to 95,000 clones, approximately 90% of which are singletons, and 0.7% to 0.9% rests with the top ten. The sequencing here drew on PBMCs, taken around atezolizumab (anti-PD-L1) treatment. The source of these receptors is a woman aged 80 or older with urothelial cancer. Each CDR3 is given with its conserved first and last residue. Fields, in order: clone size, D gene, V gene, J gene, CDR3 protein, CDR3 DNA. The D gene is left open where the match is weak. Where a row states a size, it is once, few, many or the class of an expanded clone; other rows omit it.

-,-,TRBV11-2,TRBJ2-3,CASRATPELSTDTQYF,TGTGCCTCCAGGGCAACTCCCGAACTTAGCACAGATACGCAGTATTTT
-,TRBD2,TRBV19,TRBJ2-1,CASSGLAGLDEQFF,TGTGCCAGTTCCGGACTAGCGGGGTTGGATGAGCAGTTCTTC
-,TRBD2,TRBV19,TRBJ2-3,CASSMVGGRNTDTQYF,TGTGCCAGTAGTATGGTTGGCGGGAGGAACACAGATACGCAGTATTTT
-,TRBD2,TRBV15,TRBJ2-1,CATSRDGTSGEQFF,TGTGCCACCAGCAGAGACGGGACTAGCGGTGAGCAGTTCTTC
once,-,TRBV6-5,TRBJ2-1,CASSPEGVRNEQFF,TGTGCCAGCAGTCCTGAGGGGGTACGCAATGAGCAGTTCTTC
-,-,TRBV6-6,TRBJ2-2,CASSRRQPANTGELFF,TGTGCCAGCAGTCGCCGACAGCCCGCGAACACCGGGGAGCTGTTTTTT
-,TRBD1,TRBV7-9,TRBJ1-2,CASSLGPRGVRGYTF,TGTGCCAGCAGCTTAGGGCCCAGGGGGGTTCGTGGCTACACCTTC
-,TRBD1,TRBV5-1,TRBJ2-3,CASSLEGQGISTDTQYF,TGCGCCAGCAGCTTGGAGGGACAGGGTATTAGCACAGATACGCAGTATTTT
-,-,TRBV15,TRBJ1-3,CATSRDPGVQGNTIYF,TGTGCCACCAGCAGAGACCCGGGGGTGCAAGGAAACACCATATATTTT
-,-,TRBV7-6,TRBJ2-6,CASSRITGSGANVLTF,TGTGCCAGCAGCCGTATTACAGGCTCTGGGGCCAACGTCCTGACTTTC
-,TRBD1,TRBV11-2,TRBJ2-5,CASRGQGRETQYF,TGTGCCAGCAGGGGACAGGGGCGGGAGACCCAGTACTTC
-,-,TRBV19,TRBJ1-3,CASRERGTRNTIYF,TGTGCCAGTAGGGAAAGGGGGACCAGAAACACCATATATTTT
few,TRBD2,TRBV10-2,TRBJ2-7,CASKSGSYEQYF,TGCGCCAGCAAAAGCGGGAGCTACGAGCAGTACTTC
-,TRBD1,TRBV9,TRBJ2-5,CASSPRQGIIPVTQYF,TGTGCCAGCAGCCCGCGACAGGGGATAATTCCGGTGACCCAGTACTTC
-,TRBD1,TRBV28,TRBJ1-4,CASRTAGQGNEKLFF,TGTGCCAGCAGGACCGCAGGACAGGGTAATGAAAAACTGTTTTTT
-,-,TRBV6-5,TRBJ2-2,CASRRVSTGELFF,TGTGCCAGCAGGAGGGTGTCCACCGGGGAGCTGTTTTTT
-,TRBD2,TRBV29-1,TRBJ2-1,CSVATSGSATEQFF,TGCAGCGTTGCTACTAGCGGGAGTGCGACTGAGCAGTTCTTC
-,TRBD1,TRBV9,TRBJ2-2,CASSVRDRGAGELFF,TGTGCCAGCAGCGTCCGGGACAGGGGGGCCGGGGAGCTGTTTTTT
-,TRBD2,TRBV10-2,TRBJ2-3,CASLLADTQYF,TGCGCCAGCCTACTAGCGGATACGCAGTATTTT
-,TRBD2,TRBV29-1,TRBJ2-5,CSFSGTSEDRETQYF,TGCAGCTTCTCCGGGACTAGCGAGGACAGAGAGACCCAGTACTTC
-,-,TRBV15,TRBJ1-2,CATSRDGPGYGYTF,TGTGCCACCAGCAGAGATGGCCCGGGGTATGGCTACACCTTC
-,TRBD2,TRBV29-1,TRBJ2-3,CSVEPSGVLDTQYF,TGCAGCGTTGAACCTAGCGGGGTTTTGGATACGCAGTATTTT
-,TRBD2,TRBV18,TRBJ2-7,CASSPPLAGEQYF,TGTGCCAGCTCACCCCCACTAGCGGGGGAGCAGTACTTC
-,TRBD2,TRBV5-4,TRBJ2-5,CASSWDLAGGETQYF,TGTGCCAGCAGCTGGGACCTAGCGGGAGGAGAGACCCAGTACTTC
-,TRBD1,TRBV5-4,TRBJ1-1,CASSQGADMNTEAFF,TGTGCCAGCAGCCAGGGGGCAGACATGAACACTGAAGCTTTCTTT
-,-,TRBV6-1,TRBJ1-6,CASSEALSSPLHF,TGTGCCAGCAGTGAAGCTCTAAGCTCACCCCTCCACTTT
-,-,TRBV4-2,TRBJ2-1,CASSPGHGPSNEQFF,TGTGCCAGCAGCCCCGGACATGGGCCTTCCAATGAGCAGTTCTTC
few,-,TRBV6-6,TRBJ2-1,CASSATGGSYNEQFF,TGTGCCAGCAGTGCAACCGGAGGCTCCTACAATGAGCAGTTCTTC
-,-,TRBV7-6,TRBJ2-7,CASSNRTGQSSYEQYF,TGTGCCAGCAGCAATCGTACAGGGCAGAGCTCCTACGAGCAGTACTTC
-,-,TRBV9,TRBJ1-2,CASSSSGGNNYGYTF,TGTGCCAGCAGCTCTAGTGGAGGGAACAACTATGGCTACACCTTC
-,-,TRBV2,TRBJ1-2,CASPGITDYGYTF,TGTGCCAGTCCCGGGATTACCGACTATGGCTACACCTTC
-,-,TRBV18,TRBJ2-5,CASSPLPTGEQETQYF,TGTGCCAGCTCACCACTTCCGACAGGTGAACAAGAGACCCAGTACTTC
-,-,TRBV30,TRBJ1-3,CAWRYEYRAPGNTIYF,TGTGCCTGGAGGTACGAATACAGGGCGCCTGGAAACACCATATATTTT
-,-,TRBV5-1,TRBJ2-5,CASSLTSTGAETQYF,TGCGCCAGCAGCTTAACTTCGACAGGAGCGGAGACCCAGTACTTC
-,-,TRBV7-6,TRBJ1-5,CASSLSRGGQPQHF,TGTGCCAGCAGCTTAAGTAGGGGAGGTCAGCCCCAGCATTTT
-,-,TRBV5-6,TRBJ2-2,CASSLAAGVLTGELFF,TGTGCCAGCAGCTTGGCCGCAGGGGTCCTCACCGGGGAGCTGTTTTTT
few,-,TRBV7-9,TRBJ1-1,CASSPIGTRGAFF,TGTGCCAGCAGCCCGATCGGGACAAGGGGCGCTTTCTTT
-,-,TRBV10-3,TRBJ1-1,CAISESWEGGTEAFF,TGTGCCATCAGTGAGTCTTGGGAGGGTGGCACTGAAGCTTTCTTT
-,-,TRBV28,TRBJ1-2,CASSPEVVLYGYTF,TGTGCCAGCAGCCCGGAGGTCGTGCTCTATGGCTACACCTTC
-,-,TRBV28,TRBJ1-3,CASRAQGLSGNTIYF,TGTGCCAGCAGAGCTCAGGGGCTCTCTGGAAACACCATATATTTT
once,TRBD2,TRBV5-1,TRBJ2-2,CASSSFRAGGGWSNTGELFF,TGCGCCAGCAGCTCCTTTCGAGCGGGGGGAGGGTGGTCGAACACCGGGGAGCTGTTTTTT
-,-,TRBV5-1,TRBJ1-1,CASSLSLGNTEAFF,TGCGCCAGCAGCTTGTCACTTGGGAACACTGAAGCTTTCTTT
-,TRBD2,TRBV19,TRBJ2-7,CASSAGTSGPYEQYF,TGTGCCAGTAGTGCCGGGACTAGCGGACCCTACGAGCAGTACTTC
-,TRBD2,TRBV19,TRBJ2-7,CASSGDSGRNEQYF,TGTGCCAGTAGCGGGGATAGCGGGCGGAACGAGCAGTACTTC
-,-,TRBV9,TRBJ1-4,CASSVAGGNEKLFF,TGTGCCAGCAGCGTAGCGGGGGGTAATGAAAAACTGTTTTTT
-,TRBD1,TRBV19,TRBJ1-5,CASSLSSGTDSNQPQHF,TGTGCCAGTAGTCTCTCTTCCGGGACAGATAGCAATCAGCCCCAGCATTTT
once,-,TRBV18,TRBJ1-1,CASRQVTNTEAFF,TGTGCCAGCCGACAGGTTACGAACACTGAAGCTTTCTTT